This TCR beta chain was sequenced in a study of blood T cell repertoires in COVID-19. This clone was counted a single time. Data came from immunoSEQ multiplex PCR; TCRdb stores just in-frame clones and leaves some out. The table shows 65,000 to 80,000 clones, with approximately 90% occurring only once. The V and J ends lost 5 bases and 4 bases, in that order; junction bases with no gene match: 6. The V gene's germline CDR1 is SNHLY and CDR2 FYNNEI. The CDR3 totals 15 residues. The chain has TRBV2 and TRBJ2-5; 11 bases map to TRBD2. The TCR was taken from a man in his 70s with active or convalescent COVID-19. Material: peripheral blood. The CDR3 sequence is CASSRLAGFVETQYF. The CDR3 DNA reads TGTGCCAGCAGTCGACTAGCGGGGTTTGTAGAGACCCAGTACTTC.